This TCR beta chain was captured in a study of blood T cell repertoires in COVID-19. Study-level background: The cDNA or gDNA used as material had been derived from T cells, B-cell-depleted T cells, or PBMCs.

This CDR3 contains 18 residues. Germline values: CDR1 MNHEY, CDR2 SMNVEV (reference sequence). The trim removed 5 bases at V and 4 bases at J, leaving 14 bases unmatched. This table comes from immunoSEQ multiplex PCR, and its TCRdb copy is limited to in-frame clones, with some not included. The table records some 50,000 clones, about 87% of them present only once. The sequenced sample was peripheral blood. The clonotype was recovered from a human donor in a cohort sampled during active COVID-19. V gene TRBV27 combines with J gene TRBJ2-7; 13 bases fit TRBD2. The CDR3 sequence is CASSPGLAGVMTRYEQYF. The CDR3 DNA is TGTGCCAGCAGTCCCGGACTAGCGGGAGTGATGACGAGGTACGAGCAGTACTTC.